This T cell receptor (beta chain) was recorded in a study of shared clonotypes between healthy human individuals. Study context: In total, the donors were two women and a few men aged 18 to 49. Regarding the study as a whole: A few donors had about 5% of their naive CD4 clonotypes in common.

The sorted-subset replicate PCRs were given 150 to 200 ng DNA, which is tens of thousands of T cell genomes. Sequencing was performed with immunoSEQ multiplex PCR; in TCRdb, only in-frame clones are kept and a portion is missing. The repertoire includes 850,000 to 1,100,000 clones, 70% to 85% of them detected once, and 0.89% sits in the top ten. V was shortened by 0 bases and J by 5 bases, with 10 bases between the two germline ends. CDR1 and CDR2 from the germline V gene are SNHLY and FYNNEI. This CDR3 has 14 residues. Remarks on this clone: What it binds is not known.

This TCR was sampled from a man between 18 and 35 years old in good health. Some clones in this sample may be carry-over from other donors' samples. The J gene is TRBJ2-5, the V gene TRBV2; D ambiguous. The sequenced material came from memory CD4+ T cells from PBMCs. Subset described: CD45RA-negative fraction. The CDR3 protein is CASSEAWGGETQYF. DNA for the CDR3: TGTGCCAGCAGTGAAGCATGGGGTGGGGAGACCCAGTACTTC.